The T cell receptor (beta chain) described here comes from a study of Ad26.COV2.S vaccination and SARS-CoV-2 variants. Study details: Ad26.COV2.S was injected intramuscularly once or twice, 56 days apart. Study observations and caveats: TCR breadth and depth analyses may have underestimated total T cell responses. Recipients of vaccine and of placebo showed similar breadth of their non-spike TCR repertoires.

Here immunoSEQ multiplex PCR was the method, and the copy in TCRdb shows in-frame clones only, minus some. The sample carries 350,000 to 500,000 clones, around 89% recorded once. CDR3 length: 16 amino acids. V gave up 4 bases and J gave up 1 base; unmatched junction bases: 8. CDR1 and CDR2 from the germline V gene are SGHDT and YYEEEE. Note on this clone: Its antigen is as yet unknown.

Treatment meaning: 15 to 20 received Ad26.COV2.S at low or high dose, single or two shots; a few received placebo; per-sample allocation not given. Day 63 after the first injection of vaccine or placebo was the sampling time. This adult donor, from Boston, was 18-55 years old. The receptor was derived from a person between 18 and 60 years old who received the Ad26.COV2.S COVID-19 vaccine or a placebo. The sample was peripheral blood, taken in a trial of Ad26.COV2.S vaccine versus placebo. The chain carries TRBV5-6 and TRBJ2-3; TRBD1 aligns across 8 bases. CDR3 amino acids: CASSGLTGAGTDTQYF. DNA for the CDR3: TGTGCCAGCAGCGGATTGACAGGGGCGGGCACAGATACGCAGTATTTT. The whole variable domain, remainder taken from reference TRBV5-6 and TRBJ2-3, is DAGVTQSPTHLIKTRGQQVTLRCSPKSGHDTVSWYQQALGQGPQFIFQYYEEEERQRGNFPDRFSGHQFPNYSSELNVNALLLGDSALYLCASSGLTGAGTDTQYFGPGTRLTVL.